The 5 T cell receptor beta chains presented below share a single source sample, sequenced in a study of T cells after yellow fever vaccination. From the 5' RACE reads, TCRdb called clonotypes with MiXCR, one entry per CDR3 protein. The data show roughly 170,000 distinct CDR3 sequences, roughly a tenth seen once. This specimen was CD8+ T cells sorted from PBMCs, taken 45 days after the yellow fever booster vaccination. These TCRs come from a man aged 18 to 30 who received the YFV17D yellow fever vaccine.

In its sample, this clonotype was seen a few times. The CDR3 bases are TGTGCCAGCAGCACGAGACAGGGGATCGGAACCGGGGAGCTGTTTTTT. The encoded protein is CASSTRQGIGTGELFF. The chain combines TRBV7-6 with TRBJ2-2; the match to TRBD1 covers 8 bases. Germline V gives CDR1 SGHVS, CDR2 FNYEAQ. This CDR3 spans 16 amino acids. The trim removed 5 bases at V and 5 bases at J, leaving 10 bases unmatched. The whole variable domain, remainder taken from reference TRBV7-6 and TRBJ2-2, is GAGVSQSPRYKVTKRGQDVALRCDPISGHVSLYWYRQALGQGPEFLTYFNYEAQQDKSGLPNDRFSAERPEGSISTLTIQRTEQRDSAMYRCASSTRQGIGTGELFFGEGSRLTVL.

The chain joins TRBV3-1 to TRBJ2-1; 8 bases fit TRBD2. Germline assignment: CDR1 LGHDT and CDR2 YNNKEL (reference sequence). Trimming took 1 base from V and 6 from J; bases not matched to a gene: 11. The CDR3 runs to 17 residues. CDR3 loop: CASSQVTSGPSGNEQFF. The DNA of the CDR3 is TGTGCCAGCAGCCAAGTTACTAGCGGACCGTCGGGCAATGAGCAGTTCTTC.

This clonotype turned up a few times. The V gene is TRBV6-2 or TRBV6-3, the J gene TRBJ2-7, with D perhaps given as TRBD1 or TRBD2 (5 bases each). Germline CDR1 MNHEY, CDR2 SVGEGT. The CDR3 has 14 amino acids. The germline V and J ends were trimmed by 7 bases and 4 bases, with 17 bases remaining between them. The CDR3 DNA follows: TGTGCCAGCACCCCCGGGGCCCGATCATACGAGCAGTACGTC. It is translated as CASTPGARSYEQYV.

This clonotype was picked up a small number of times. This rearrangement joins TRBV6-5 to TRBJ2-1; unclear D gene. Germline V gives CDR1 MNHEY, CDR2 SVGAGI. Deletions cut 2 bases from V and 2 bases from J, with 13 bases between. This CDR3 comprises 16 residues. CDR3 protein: CASSYGSEVPYNEQFF. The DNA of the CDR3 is TGTGCCAGCAGTTACGGATCCGAGGTCCCCTACAATGAGCAGTTCTTC.

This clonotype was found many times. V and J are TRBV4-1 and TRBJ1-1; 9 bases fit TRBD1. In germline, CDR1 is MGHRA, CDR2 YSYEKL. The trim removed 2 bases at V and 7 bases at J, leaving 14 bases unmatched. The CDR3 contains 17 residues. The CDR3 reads CASSQTNPRTGDYEAFF. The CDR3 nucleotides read TGCGCCAGCAGCCAAACTAACCCAAGGACAGGGGACTATGAAGCTTTCTTT.